This T cell receptor (beta chain) was sequenced for a study of shared clonotypes between healthy human individuals. This CDR3 region has 14 residues. With 1 base clipped from V and 7 bases from J, the junction kept 6 bases outside the gene matches. In germline, CDR1 is SGHVS, CDR2 FQNEAQ. About this clone itself: At the DNA level, this CDR3 is encoded by other sequences in the same sample as well.

TCRdb keeps only in-frame clones here, not all; method: immunoSEQ multiplex PCR. This repertoire shows around 440,000 clones, approximately 80% found once; its top ten account for more than 10%. The TCR originated in a middle-aged woman in good health. Some clones in this sample may be carry-over from other donors' samples. Sequencing input: PBMCs. The chain uses TRBV7-8 and TRBJ2-7, with 8 bases aligning to TRBD2. The CDR3 DNA is TGTGCCAGCAGCTTAGGAGCGGGAGTGGGAGAGCAGTACTTC. Translated, it gives CASSLGAGVGEQYF.